A single TCR beta chain is shown here with its context. Its target is not known. The data derive from a study of shared clonotypes between healthy human individuals. Study-wide points: A few donors had around 5% of their naive CD4 clonotypes in common. The sampled material consisted only of blood, and tissue repertoires are likely to differ.

Naive CD8 cells lacked CD45RO, underwent positive selection for CCR7 and left out terminally differentiated effector memory CD45RA+ cells. This table comes from immunoSEQ multiplex PCR, and its TCRdb copy is limited to in-frame clones, with some not included. Of about 2.1 million clones in the sample, roughly 95% were seen once. The sequence was obtained from a man aged 18 to 29 in good health. Some clones in this sample may be carry-over from other donors' samples. Source material: naive CD8+ T cells from PBMCs.

CDR3 sequence: CASSERAGVLHEQYF. CDR3 DNA: TGTGCCAGCAGCGAGAGGGCGGGAGTCCTCCACGAGCAGTACTTC. The chain joins TRBV9 to TRBJ2-7, with 7 bases that match TRBD2. The germline CDR1 and CDR2 sequences are SGDLS and YYNGEE. This CDR3 contains 15 residues. V shed 3 bases and J 5 bases; nucleotides not matched to a gene: 11.